This T cell receptor beta chain is drawn from a study of vaccination and CD4 T cells after COVID-19. Overall study: Two-dose vaccination with either BNT162b2 or mRNA-1273 was given to participants. Timing of post-vaccine sample collection was a median 72 days after dose two, with a range of 14 to 241.

Cultured CD4+ T cell DNA was sequenced using the Oncomine TCR Beta short-read assay. Genomic DNA from cultured CD4+ T cells was extracted. TCRdb recomputed calls from the PCR reads with MiXCR, one row per CDR3 protein. The data show 7,000 or so distinct CDR3 sequences, 35% to 55% seen once. Regarding the study as a whole: A nonsignificant median increase from around 20 to 38 SARS-CoV-2-reactive clonotypes was observed.

Per the germline V gene, CDR1 is MNHEY and CDR2 is SVGEGT. This CDR3 has 13 residues. V lost 2 bases, J lost 7 bases, and 11 bases lay in between. This clonotype was observed a handful of times. Its cognate antigen is unknown. The treatment: roughly ten-day PBMC culture with coronavirus spike peptide pools or control peptides (ViraFEST assay). According to the study, CD4+ T cells from the unexposed donor were gathered ahead of the COVID-19 pandemic (2011-2018). This receptor was obtained from a human donor in good health. J is TRBJ1-2 and V is TRBV6-2 or TRBV6-3; possibly TRBD1 for D (6 bases). Input material: CD4+ T cells from blood, cultured in vitro. The CDR3: CASSYTRGGGYTF. The CDR3 DNA follows: TGTGCCAGCAGTTACACCAGGGGCGGTGGCTACACCTTC.